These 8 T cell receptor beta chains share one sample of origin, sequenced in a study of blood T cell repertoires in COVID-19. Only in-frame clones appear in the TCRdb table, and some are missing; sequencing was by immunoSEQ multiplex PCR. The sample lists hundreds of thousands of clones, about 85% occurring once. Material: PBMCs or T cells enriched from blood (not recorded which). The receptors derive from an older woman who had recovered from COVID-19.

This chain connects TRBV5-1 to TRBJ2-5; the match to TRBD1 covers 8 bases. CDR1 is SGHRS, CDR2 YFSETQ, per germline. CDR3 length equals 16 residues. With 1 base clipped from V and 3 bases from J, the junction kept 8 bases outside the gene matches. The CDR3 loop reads CASSLFRTGSEETQYF. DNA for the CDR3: TGCGCCAGCAGCTTGTTTCGGACAGGGAGTGAAGAGACCCAGTACTTC.

In DNA, the CDR3 is TGTGCCAGCAGCCAAGGGTCAGCGGGGAGCTCCGAGCAGTACTTC. Translating it yields CASSQGSAGSSEQYF. The chain recombines TRBV3-1 (or the pseudogene TRBV3-2) with TRBJ2-7; TRBD2 agrees at 7 bases. Per the germline V gene, CDR1 is LGHDT and CDR2 is YNNKEL (reference sequence). Trimming took 1 base from V and 6 from J; bases not matched to a gene: 9. This CDR3 has 15 amino acids.

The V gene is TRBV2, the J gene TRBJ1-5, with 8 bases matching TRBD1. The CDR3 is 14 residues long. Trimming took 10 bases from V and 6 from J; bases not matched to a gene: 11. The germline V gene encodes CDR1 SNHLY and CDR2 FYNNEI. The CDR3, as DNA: TGTGCCAATTCCTCCAGGGGGCAGGGTCAGCCCCAGCATTTT. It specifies CANSSRGQGQPQHF.

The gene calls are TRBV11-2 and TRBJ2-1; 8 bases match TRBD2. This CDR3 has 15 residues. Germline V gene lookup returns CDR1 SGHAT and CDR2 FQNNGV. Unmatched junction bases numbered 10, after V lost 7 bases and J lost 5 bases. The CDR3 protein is CASTLPSGGNNEQFF. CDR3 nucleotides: TGTGCCAGCACCCTTCCCAGCGGGGGAAACAATGAGCAGTTCTTC.

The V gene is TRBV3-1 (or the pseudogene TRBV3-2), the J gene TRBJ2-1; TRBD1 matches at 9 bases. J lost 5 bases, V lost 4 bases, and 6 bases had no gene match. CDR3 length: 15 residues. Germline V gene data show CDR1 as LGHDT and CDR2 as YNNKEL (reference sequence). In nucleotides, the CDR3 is TGTGCCAGCAGCCTTCCCGGGACAGGGAACAATGAGCAGTTCTTC. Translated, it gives CASSLPGTGNNEQFF.

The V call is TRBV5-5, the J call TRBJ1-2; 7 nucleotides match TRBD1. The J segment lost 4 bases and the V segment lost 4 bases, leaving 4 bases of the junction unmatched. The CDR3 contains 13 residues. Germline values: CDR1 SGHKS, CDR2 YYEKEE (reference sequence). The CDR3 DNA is TGTGCCAGCAGCCCGACAGGGACCTATGGCTACACCTTC. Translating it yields CASSPTGTYGYTF.

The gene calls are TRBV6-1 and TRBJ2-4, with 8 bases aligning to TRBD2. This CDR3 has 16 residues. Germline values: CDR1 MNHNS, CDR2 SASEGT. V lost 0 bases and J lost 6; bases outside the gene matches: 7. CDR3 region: CASSEAAAGVGNIQYF. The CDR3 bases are TGTGCCAGCAGTGAAGCCGCAGCGGGGGTGGGAAACATTCAGTACTTC.

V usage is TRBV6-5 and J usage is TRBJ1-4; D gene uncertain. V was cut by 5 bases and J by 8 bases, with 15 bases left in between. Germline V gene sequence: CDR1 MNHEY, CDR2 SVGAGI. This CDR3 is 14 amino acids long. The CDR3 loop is CASSTGSRREKLFF. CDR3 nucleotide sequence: TGTGCCAGCAGTACCGGGTCCCGAAGGGAAAAACTGTTTTTT.